A selection of T cell receptor beta chains follows, all from one sample in a study of human T cells and chemical hapten exposure. TCRdb processed the RACE reads anew with MiXCR; each CDR3 protein has one entry. The repertoire consists of just over 350,000 distinct CDR3 sequences, with about 6% occurring once and the leading ten covering approximately 5.4%. The sequencing here drew on whole blood, taken in connection with sensitization to the hapten diphenylcyclopropenone (DPC). These receptors all come from a woman younger than 30 with alopecia areata. Some clones in this sample may be carry-over from other donors' samples. CDR3s include the opening cysteine and the closing phenylalanine or tryptophan.

v_call	j_call	cdr3_aa
TRBV6-5	TRBJ1-5	CASSYDGTQPQHF
TRBV6-2/TRBV6-3	TRBJ2-7	CASSHGQGYEQYF
TRBV18	TRBJ2-5	CASSPTGVRETQYF
TRBV6-5	TRBJ1-6	CASSYRDSPLHF
TRBV7-8	TRBJ1-2	CASSLGLRRGQLRNYGYTF
TRBV6-1	TRBJ1-6	CASSGDQHSPLHF
TRBV6-2/TRBV6-3	TRBJ2-2	CATQPRPKYARAPSTGELFF
TRBV4-2	TRBJ2-7	CASSQDAGTVLNEQYF
TRBV11-2	TRBJ2-2	CASSLRITGELFF
TRBV6-2/TRBV6-3	TRBJ2-4	CASSPLVMAKNIQYF
TRBV5-1	TRBJ1-1	CASSLEVAGSEAFF
TRBV4-2	TRBJ2-1	CASSQGGLTGVSNEQFF
TRBV2	TRBJ2-5	CAGTVKETQYF
TRBV7-9	TRBJ1-1	CASSTPDSLDTEAFF
TRBV2	TRBJ2-7	CASSEALGQYF
TRBV6-5	TRBJ2-7	CASSYSRQGAYEQYF
TRBV27	TRBJ2-3	CASSLTSSYFTQYF
TRBV20-1	TRBJ2-3	CSVLPTTDTQYF
TRBV28	TRBJ1-4	CASSPQGSGKLFF
TRBV6-1	TRBJ2-1	CASRFYNEQFF
TRBV29-1	TRBJ1-5	CSVGDGQPQHF
TRBV12-3/TRBV12-4	TRBJ2-1	CASSPMTSGNEQFF
TRBV5-1	TRBJ1-1	CASSLAGQGSEAFF
TRBV29-1	TRBJ1-2	CSGRDWDSDGYTF
TRBV6-5	TRBJ2-7	CASSYSNSGGWNEQYF
TRBV2	TRBJ2-2	CASSTGVNTGELFF
TRBV29-1	TRBJ2-1	CSVASGGAVGNEQFF
TRBV2	TRBJ2-5	CASGETQYF
TRBV6-6	TRBJ1-6	CASSYAGANSPLHF
TRBV13	TRBJ1-6	CASSFSTQGVSSPLHF
TRBV4-1	TRBJ2-1	CASSHPGLAGGAYSNEQFF
TRBV2	TRBJ2-6	CASQSGANVLTF